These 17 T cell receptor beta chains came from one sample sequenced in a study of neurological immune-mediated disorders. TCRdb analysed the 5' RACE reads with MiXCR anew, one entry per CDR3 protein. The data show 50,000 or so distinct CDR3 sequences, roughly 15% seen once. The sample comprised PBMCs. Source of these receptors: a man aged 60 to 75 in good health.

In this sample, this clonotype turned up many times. This CDR3 reads CASSLRAGEGYEQYF. DNA for the CDR3: TGTGCCAGCAGCTTAAGAGCGGGAGAGGGCTACGAGCAGTACTTC. The chain couples TRBV7-2 to TRBJ2-7, with 8 bases fitting TRBD2. Germline loops: CDR1 SGHTA, CDR2 FQGNSA. This CDR3 comprises 15 residues. Trimming removed 2 bases from V and 3 bases from J; junction bases left unmatched: 6.

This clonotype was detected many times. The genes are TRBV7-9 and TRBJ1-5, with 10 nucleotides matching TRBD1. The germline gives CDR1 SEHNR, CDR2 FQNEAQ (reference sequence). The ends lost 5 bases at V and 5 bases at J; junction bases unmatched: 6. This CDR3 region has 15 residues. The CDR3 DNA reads TGTGCCAGCAGCACCGGGACAGGGGTGGATCAGCCCCAGCATTTT. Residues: CASSTGTGVDQPQHF. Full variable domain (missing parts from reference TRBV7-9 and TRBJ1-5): DTGVSQNPRHKITKRGQNVTFRCDPISEHNRLYWYRQTLGQGPEFLTYFQNEAQLEKSRLLSDRFSAERPKGSFSTLEIQRTEQGDSAMYLCASSTGTGVDQPQHFGDGTRLSIL.

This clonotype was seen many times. The CDR3 nucleotides read TGTGCCAGCAGTTTGTATGTTTTCGCTGAAGCTTTCTTT. Translation: CASSLYVFAEAFF. This sequence joins TRBV12-3 or TRBV12-4 and TRBJ1-1, with D uncertain. The CDR3 is 13 amino acids. V was pared by 3 bases and J by 6 bases, with 11 bases between.

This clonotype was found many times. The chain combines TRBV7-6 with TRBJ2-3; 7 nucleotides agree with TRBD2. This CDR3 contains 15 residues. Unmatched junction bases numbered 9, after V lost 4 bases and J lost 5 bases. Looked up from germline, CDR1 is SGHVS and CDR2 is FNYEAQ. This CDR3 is CASSSPGLRGDTQYF. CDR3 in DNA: TGTGCCAGCAGCTCTCCGGGACTAAGAGGAGATACGCAGTATTTT.

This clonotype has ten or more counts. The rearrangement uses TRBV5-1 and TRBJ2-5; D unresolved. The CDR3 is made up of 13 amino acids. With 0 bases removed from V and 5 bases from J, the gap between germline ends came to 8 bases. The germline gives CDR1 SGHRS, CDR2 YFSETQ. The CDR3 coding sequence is TGCGCCAGCAGCTTGGGGGCCGGGGAGACCCAGTACTTC. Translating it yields CASSLGAGETQYF.

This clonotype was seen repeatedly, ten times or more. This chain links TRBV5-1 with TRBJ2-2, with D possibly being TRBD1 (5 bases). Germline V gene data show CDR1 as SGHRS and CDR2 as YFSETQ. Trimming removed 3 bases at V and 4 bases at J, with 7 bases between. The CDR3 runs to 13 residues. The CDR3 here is CASSSRATGELFF. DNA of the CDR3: TGCGCCAGCAGCTCCAGGGCCACCGGGGAGCTGTTTTTT.

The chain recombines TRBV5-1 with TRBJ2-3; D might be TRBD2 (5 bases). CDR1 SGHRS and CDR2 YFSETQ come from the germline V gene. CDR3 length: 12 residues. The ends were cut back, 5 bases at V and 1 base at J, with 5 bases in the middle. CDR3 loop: CASSSGTDTQYF. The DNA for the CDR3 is TGCGCCAGCAGTAGCGGCACAGATACGCAGTATTTT.

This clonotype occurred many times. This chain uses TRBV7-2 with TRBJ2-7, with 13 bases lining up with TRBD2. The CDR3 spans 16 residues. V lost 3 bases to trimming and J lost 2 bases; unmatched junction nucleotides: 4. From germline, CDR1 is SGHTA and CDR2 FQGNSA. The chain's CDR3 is CASSFGTSGNPYEQYF. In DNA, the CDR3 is TGTGCCAGCAGCTTCGGGACTAGCGGGAACCCCTACGAGCAGTACTTC.

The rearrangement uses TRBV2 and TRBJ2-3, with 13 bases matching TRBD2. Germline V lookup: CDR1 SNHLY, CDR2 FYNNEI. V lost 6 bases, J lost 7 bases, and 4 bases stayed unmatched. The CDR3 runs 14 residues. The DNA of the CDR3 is TGTGCCAGCAGATTCGGGACTAGCGGGAATACGCAGTATTTT. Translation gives CASRFGTSGNTQYF.

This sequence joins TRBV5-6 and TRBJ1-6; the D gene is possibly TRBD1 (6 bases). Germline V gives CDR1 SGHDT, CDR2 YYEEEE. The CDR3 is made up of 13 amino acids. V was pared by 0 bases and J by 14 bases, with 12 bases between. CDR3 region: CASSLGDRWALHF. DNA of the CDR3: TGTGCCAGCAGCTTGGGAGACAGGTGGGCCCTCCACTTT.

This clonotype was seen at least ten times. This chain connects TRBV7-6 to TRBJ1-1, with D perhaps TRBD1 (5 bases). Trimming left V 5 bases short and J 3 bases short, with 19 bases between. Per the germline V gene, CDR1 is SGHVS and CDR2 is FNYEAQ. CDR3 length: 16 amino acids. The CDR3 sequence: CASSPSPGDADTEAFF. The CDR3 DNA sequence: TGTGCCAGCAGCCCTAGCCCCGGGGACGCGGACACTGAAGCTTTCTTT.

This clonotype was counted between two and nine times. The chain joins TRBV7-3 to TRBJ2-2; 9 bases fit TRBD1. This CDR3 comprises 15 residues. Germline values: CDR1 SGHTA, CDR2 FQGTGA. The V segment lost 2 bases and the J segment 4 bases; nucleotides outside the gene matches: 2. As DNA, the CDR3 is TGTGCCAGCAGCTTAGGACAGGGGTCCACCGGGGAGCTGTTTTTT. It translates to CASSLGQGSTGELFF.

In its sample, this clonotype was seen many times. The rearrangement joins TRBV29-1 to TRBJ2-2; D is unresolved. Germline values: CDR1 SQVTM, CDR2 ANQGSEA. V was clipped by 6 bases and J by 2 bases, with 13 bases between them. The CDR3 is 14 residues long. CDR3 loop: CSVPNPGNTGELFF. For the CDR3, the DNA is TGCAGCGTACCCAACCCGGGTAACACCGGGGAGCTGTTTTTT.

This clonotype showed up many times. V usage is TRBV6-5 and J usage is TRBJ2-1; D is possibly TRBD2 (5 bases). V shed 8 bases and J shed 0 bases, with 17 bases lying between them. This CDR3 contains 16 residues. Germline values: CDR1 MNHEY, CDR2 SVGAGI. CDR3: CASGWRVMSSYNEQFF. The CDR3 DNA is TGTGCCAGCGGTTGGCGGGTTATGAGCTCCTACAATGAGCAGTTCTTC.

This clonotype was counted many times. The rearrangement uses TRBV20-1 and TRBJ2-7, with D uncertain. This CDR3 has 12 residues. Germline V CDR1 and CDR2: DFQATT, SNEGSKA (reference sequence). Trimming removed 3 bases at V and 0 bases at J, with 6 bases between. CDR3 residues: CSASPDSYEQYF. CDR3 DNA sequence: TGCAGTGCTAGCCCCGACTCCTACGAGCAGTACTTC.

CDR3 nucleotides: TGCGCCAGCATCCATTTGGGACTAGCGGGTAGACGTTTCTCCTACGAGCAGTACTTC. Its translation: CASIHLGLAGRRFSYEQYF. V is TRBV5-1 and J is TRBJ2-7; 12 positions agree with TRBD2. Trimming removed 6 bases from V and 0 bases from J; junction bases left unmatched: 16. CDR3 size: 19 residues. Germline lookup yields CDR1 SGHRS and CDR2 YFSETQ.

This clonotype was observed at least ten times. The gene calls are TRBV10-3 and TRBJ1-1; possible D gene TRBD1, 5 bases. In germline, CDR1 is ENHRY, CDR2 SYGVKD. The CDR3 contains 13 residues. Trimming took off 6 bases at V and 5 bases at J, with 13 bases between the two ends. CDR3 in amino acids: CAISTGTGTEAFF. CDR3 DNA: TGTGCCATCAGCACCGGGACGGGAACTGAAGCTTTCTTT.